The source of this T cell receptor beta chain is a study of blood T cells in healthy people across ages. General study findings and limits: Naive CD4+ cell counts and diversity both ran higher in long-lived than in aged donors.

About this clonotype: Its cognate antigen is unknown.

This CDR3 has 15 amino acids. Germline trimming cut 1 base from V and 2 bases from J; bases unmatched to any gene: 7. Germline values: CDR1 DFQATT, CDR2 SNEGSKA (reference sequence). PCR was performed a second time for about 7 to 12 cycles using a sample-barcoded 5' primer and a J-beta primer mix. MiXCR, applied by TCRdb to the 5' RACE reads, yields one record per CDR3 protein. The sample lists 1.5 million to 2 million distinct CDR3 sequences, less than 50% occurring once. Sequencing input: blood. The clonotype was recovered from a middle-aged woman in good health. The genes are TRBV20-1 and TRBJ2-7, with 8 bases matching TRBD2. CDR3 amino acids: CSARGSGGVAYEQYF. CDR3 nucleotide sequence: TGCAGTGCTAGAGGATCCGGGGGGGTCGCCTACGAGCAGTACTTC.